A selection of T cell receptor beta chains follows, all from one sample in a study of shared clonotypes between healthy human individuals. Sequenced by immunoSEQ multiplex PCR; TCRdb stores in-frame clones only, minus some. The sample includes a few million clones, less than 95% of them seen just once. The sequencing input was naive CD4+ T cells from PBMCs. The receptors shown here come from a man aged 18 to 29 in good health. Some clones in this sample may be carry-over from other donors' samples. The CDR3 runs from the conserved cysteine through the conserved F or W. A D gene is named only where the DNA matches it firmly.

cdr3_length: 14
j_call: TRBJ2-7
v_call: TRBV5-1
d_call: TRBD2
cdr3_aa: CASSTSGLPYEQYF
cdr3_nt: TGCGCCAGCAGCACTAGCGGGCTACCCTACGAGCAGTACTTC

cdr3_length: 15
j_call: TRBJ1-4
v_call: TRBV4-1
d_call: -
cdr3_aa: CASSQVIPGVEKLFF
cdr3_nt: TGCGCCAGCAGCCAAGTCATACCCGGAGTTGAAAAACTGTTTTTT

cdr3_length: 14
j_call: TRBJ2-7
v_call: TRBV9
d_call: -
cdr3_aa: CASSPRGSRDEQYF
cdr3_nt: TGTGCCAGCAGCCCCAGAGGTTCCCGAGACGAGCAGTACTTC

cdr3_length: 16
j_call: TRBJ2-3
v_call: TRBV18
d_call: TRBD1
cdr3_aa: CASSSRDRGQSDTQYF
cdr3_nt: TGTGCCAGCTCATCCCGGGACAGGGGGCAATCAGATACGCAGTATTTT

cdr3_length: 17
j_call: TRBJ2-2
v_call: TRBV15
d_call: TRBD2
cdr3_aa: CATSLGRGRAFTGELFF
cdr3_nt: TGTGCCACCAGCCTGGGAAGAGGGAGGGCCTTTACCGGGGAGCTGTTTTTT

cdr3_length: 15
j_call: TRBJ2-3
v_call: TRBV15
d_call: TRBD1
cdr3_aa: CATSRGDRGPLSQYF
cdr3_nt: TGTGCCACCAGCAGAGGGGACAGGGGACCCCTATCCCAGTATTTT

cdr3_length: 15
j_call: TRBJ2-5
v_call: TRBV30
d_call: TRBD2
cdr3_aa: CAWMPGLAVQETQYF
cdr3_nt: TGTGCCTGGATGCCCGGACTAGCGGTCCAAGAGACCCAGTACTTC

cdr3_length: 13
j_call: TRBJ2-7
v_call: TRBV29-1
d_call: TRBD2
cdr3_aa: CSARGVLTYEQYF
cdr3_nt: TGCAGCGCTCGGGGGGTTTTAACCTACGAGCAGTACTTC

cdr3_length: 13
j_call: TRBJ1-5
v_call: TRBV11-2
d_call: -
cdr3_aa: CASSLDLFQPQHF
cdr3_nt: TGTGCCAGCAGCTTAGATCTGTTCCAGCCCCAGCATTTT

cdr3_length: 15
j_call: TRBJ1-1
v_call: TRBV11-2
d_call: TRBD1
cdr3_aa: CASSFGQGAQTEAFF
cdr3_nt: TGTGCCAGCAGCTTCGGACAGGGGGCGCAAACTGAAGCTTTCTTT

cdr3_length: 12
j_call: TRBJ2-1
v_call: TRBV7-9
d_call: -
cdr3_aa: CASSSPRDSQFF
cdr3_nt: TGTGCCAGCAGCTCGCCGAGGGACTCTCAGTTCTTC

cdr3_length: 13
j_call: TRBJ2-7
v_call: TRBV29-1
d_call: -
cdr3_aa: CSVNDGRGTKQYF
cdr3_nt: TGCAGCGTTAATGACGGGAGAGGCACGAAGCAGTACTTC

cdr3_length: 16
j_call: TRBJ2-2
v_call: TRBV6-5
d_call: TRBD2
cdr3_aa: CASSSPGGSNTGELFF
cdr3_nt: TGTGCCAGCAGTTCCCCGGGGGGGTCGAACACCGGGGAGCTGTTTTTT

cdr3_length: 15
j_call: TRBJ1-6
v_call: TRBV4-1
d_call: -
cdr3_aa: CASSHRGAYNSPLHF
cdr3_nt: TGCGCCAGCAGCCACCGAGGGGCCTATAATTCACCCCTCCACTTT

cdr3_length: 12
j_call: TRBJ2-7
v_call: TRBV5-1
d_call: -
cdr3_aa: CASSRDSYEQYF
cdr3_nt: TGCGCCAGCAGCCGGGACTCCTACGAGCAGTACTTC

cdr3_length: 16
j_call: TRBJ1-5
v_call: TRBV5-6
d_call: -
cdr3_aa: CASSRKSPGGNQPQHF
cdr3_nt: TGTGCCAGCTCCCGGAAAAGTCCAGGGGGCAATCAGCCCCAGCATTTT

cdr3_length: 15
j_call: TRBJ2-1
v_call: TRBV9
d_call: -
cdr3_aa: CASSVRITAYNEQFF
cdr3_nt: TGTGCCAGCAGCGTAAGAATTACAGCCTACAATGAGCAGTTCTTC

cdr3_length: 17
j_call: TRBJ2-7
v_call: TRBV15
d_call: TRBD1
cdr3_aa: CATSRDIPDRGTYEQYF
cdr3_nt: TGTGCCACCAGCAGAGATATTCCGGACAGGGGAACCTACGAGCAGTACTTC

cdr3_length: 14
j_call: TRBJ2-3
v_call: TRBV7-8
d_call: TRBD2
cdr3_aa: CASKIAGGTDTQYF
cdr3_nt: TGTGCCAGCAAAATAGCGGGAGGGACAGATACGCAGTATTTT

cdr3_length: 16
j_call: TRBJ2-1
v_call: TRBV28
d_call: TRBD1
cdr3_aa: CASSPARTGGYNEQFF
cdr3_nt: TGTGCCAGCAGCCCGGCCCGGACAGGGGGCTACAATGAGCAGTTCTTC

cdr3_length: 12
j_call: TRBJ2-7
v_call: TRBV18
d_call: -
cdr3_aa: CASSPNNYEQYF
cdr3_nt: TGTGCCAGCTCACCCAACAACTACGAGCAGTACTTC

cdr3_length: 16
j_call: TRBJ1-5
v_call: TRBV6-1
d_call: -
cdr3_aa: CASSDSGRGSNQPQHF
cdr3_nt: TGTGCCAGCAGTGATAGTGGGCGCGGGAGCAATCAGCCCCAGCATTTT

cdr3_length: 15
j_call: TRBJ1-1
v_call: TRBV5-1
d_call: -
cdr3_aa: CASSLAGLAGTEAFF
cdr3_nt: TGCGCCAGCAGCTTGGCGGGGCTCGCGGGGACTGAAGCTTTCTTT

cdr3_length: 16
j_call: TRBJ2-2
v_call: TRBV5-4
d_call: TRBD2
cdr3_aa: CASSLWSGSTTGELFF
cdr3_nt: TGTGCCAGCAGCTTGTGGAGCGGGAGCACGACCGGGGAGCTGTTTTTT